The clone carrying this TCR beta chain turned up a few times. What it recognizes is unknown. This sample was taken from a study of response to subunit inactivated influenza vaccine. Study outcomes and limitations: With each seasonal influenza vaccination, the authors suggested, few new T cells are recruited.

TCRdb reanalysed the RT-PCR reads using MiXCR and keeps one entry per CDR3 protein. The sample lists roughly 630,000 distinct CDR3 sequences; approximately 15% were seen once. The specimen was PBMCs from blood, collected around two weeks before vaccination. This clonotype originated in a man aged 50-60 years who received an inactivated influenza vaccine.

CDR3 region: CSAPGQGRNNEQFF. CDR3 in DNA: TGCAGTGCCCCTGGACAGGGGCGCAACAATGAGCAGTTCTTC. The chain recombines TRBV20-1 with TRBJ2-1; 9 bases align to TRBD1. There are 14 residues in the CDR3. From germline, CDR1 is DFQATT and CDR2 SNEGSKA (reference sequence). V trimming: 6 bases; J trimming: 5 bases; junction bases outside the gene matches: 8.